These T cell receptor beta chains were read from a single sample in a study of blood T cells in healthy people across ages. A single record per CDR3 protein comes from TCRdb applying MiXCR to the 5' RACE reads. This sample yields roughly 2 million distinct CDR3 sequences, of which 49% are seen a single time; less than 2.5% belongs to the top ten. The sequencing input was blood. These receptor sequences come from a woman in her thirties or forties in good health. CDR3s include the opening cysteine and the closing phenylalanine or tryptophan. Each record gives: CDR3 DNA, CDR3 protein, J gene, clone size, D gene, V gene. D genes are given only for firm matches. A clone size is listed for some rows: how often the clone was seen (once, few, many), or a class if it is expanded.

cdr3_nt: TGTGCCAGCAGCGCGGGGGGGACCACAGATACGCAGTATTTT; cdr3_aa: CASSAGGTTDTQYF; j_call: TRBJ2-3; clone_size: -; d_call: TRBD2; v_call: TRBV9
cdr3_nt: TGCAGTGCTAGCGGACTGGAGTACTACGAGCAGTACTTC; cdr3_aa: CSASGLEYYEQYF; j_call: TRBJ2-7; clone_size: -; d_call: -; v_call: TRBV20-1
cdr3_nt: TGTGCCAGCAGTTTTGGGGACGACTATGGCTACACCTTC; cdr3_aa: CASSFGDDYGYTF; j_call: TRBJ1-2; clone_size: -; d_call: -; v_call: TRBV12-3/TRBV12-4
cdr3_nt: TGTGCCAGCAGTCCTTTAACCTTCCTTACTAGCGAGCAGTACTTC; cdr3_aa: CASSPLTFLTSEQYF; j_call: TRBJ2-7; clone_size: -; d_call: -; v_call: TRBV12-3/TRBV12-4
cdr3_nt: TGCAGTGCTAGAGCCCACTTCGGGCTAGCGGGGATATACAATGAGCAGTACTTC; cdr3_aa: CSARAHFGLAGIYNEQYF; j_call: TRBJ2-5; clone_size: -; d_call: TRBD2; v_call: TRBV20-1
cdr3_nt: TGTGCCAGCGTTTCTCAAGGGACAGGGGTCTACTACACCTTC; cdr3_aa: CASVSQGTGVYYTF; j_call: TRBJ1-2; clone_size: -; d_call: TRBD1; v_call: TRBV19
cdr3_nt: TGTGCCAGCAGCCCGTTCGGATCCCATACACCCTACGAGCAGTACTTC; cdr3_aa: CASSPFGSHTPYEQYF; j_call: TRBJ2-7; clone_size: -; d_call: -; v_call: TRBV7-9
cdr3_nt: TGTGCCAGCAGCCAAGATTTGGACACACCGGAGGAGACCCAGTACTTC; cdr3_aa: CASSQDLDTPEETQYF; j_call: TRBJ2-5; clone_size: many; d_call: -; v_call: TRBV14
cdr3_nt: TGCAGTGCCAACCGGGACGCATATAACTATGGCTACACCTTC; cdr3_aa: CSANRDAYNYGYTF; j_call: TRBJ1-2; clone_size: -; d_call: -; v_call: TRBV20-1
cdr3_nt: TGCGCCAGCAGCCAAGACAGGAACCCAGAGACCCAGTACTTC; cdr3_aa: CASSQDRNPETQYF; j_call: TRBJ2-5; clone_size: -; d_call: -; v_call: TRBV4-3
cdr3_nt: TGTGCCAGCAGTTCTCGCCGGGATAGGTCCGAGCAGTACTTC; cdr3_aa: CASSSRRDRSEQYF; j_call: TRBJ2-7; clone_size: few; d_call: -; v_call: TRBV6-2/TRBV6-3
cdr3_nt: TGTGCCAGCAGTTCCCGGAGTGGGCAGTACTTC; cdr3_aa: CASSSRSGQYF; j_call: TRBJ2-7; clone_size: -; d_call: -; v_call: TRBV28
cdr3_nt: TGTGCCAGCAGCGAGGACAGGGAAAATCAGCCCCAGCATTTT; cdr3_aa: CASSEDRENQPQHF; j_call: TRBJ1-5; clone_size: once; d_call: TRBD1; v_call: TRBV9
cdr3_nt: TGTGCCAGCATGGAGGGGACCGGGGAGCTGTTTTTT; cdr3_aa: CASMEGTGELFF; j_call: TRBJ2-2; clone_size: -; d_call: -; v_call: TRBV6-1
cdr3_nt: TGTGCCAGCAGTGTTGGAGACTATCGTGGGCGAGAGACCCAGTACTTC; cdr3_aa: CASSVGDYRGRETQYF; j_call: TRBJ2-5; clone_size: few; d_call: -; v_call: TRBV2
cdr3_nt: TGCAGCGTTGAGGGGAAGGATGGCTACACCTTC; cdr3_aa: CSVEGKDGYTF; j_call: TRBJ1-2; clone_size: few; d_call: -; v_call: TRBV29-1
cdr3_nt: TGTGCCAGCAGTTACGATCCACGGGGGTACCAAGAGACCCAGTACTTC; cdr3_aa: CASSYDPRGYQETQYF; j_call: TRBJ2-5; clone_size: -; d_call: -; v_call: TRBV6-6
cdr3_nt: TGCAGTGCTAGAGATGGTTCGGGGGGCGGGGGGCATGGCTACACCTTC; cdr3_aa: CSARDGSGGGGHGYTF; j_call: TRBJ1-2; clone_size: few; d_call: -; v_call: TRBV20-1
cdr3_nt: TGCGCCAGCAGTTTTCTCGGGACAGGGTACGCAGATACGCAGTATTTT; cdr3_aa: CASSFLGTGYADTQYF; j_call: TRBJ2-3; clone_size: -; d_call: TRBD1; v_call: TRBV5-1
cdr3_nt: TGTGCCAGCAGTTACGGGCTATCCTCCTACGAGCAGTACTTC; cdr3_aa: CASSYGLSSYEQYF; j_call: TRBJ2-7; clone_size: -; d_call: -; v_call: TRBV6-6
cdr3_nt: TGTGCCAGCAGCGAGGTTATTCAGGGTGAGGGGCCCCAGCATTTT; cdr3_aa: CASSEVIQGEGPQHF; j_call: TRBJ1-5; clone_size: -; d_call: -; v_call: TRBV28
cdr3_nt: TGCGCCAGCAGCCAAGCCATCGGAGGCTACACCTTC; cdr3_aa: CASSQAIGGYTF; j_call: TRBJ1-2; clone_size: -; d_call: -; v_call: TRBV4-1
cdr3_nt: TGTGCCAGCTCAACTACTACCGATGAGCAGTTCTTC; cdr3_aa: CASSTTTDEQFF; j_call: TRBJ2-1; clone_size: -; d_call: -; v_call: TRBV27
cdr3_nt: TGTGCCAGCTCTCAGGACACCCAAAACATTCAGTACTTC; cdr3_aa: CASSQDTQNIQYF; j_call: TRBJ2-4; clone_size: few; d_call: -; v_call: TRBV18
cdr3_nt: TGTGCCAGCAGCTTAGAGGCAGGCGTTGAGACTGAAGCTTTCTTT; cdr3_aa: CASSLEAGVETEAFF; j_call: TRBJ1-1; clone_size: -; d_call: -; v_call: TRBV7-9
cdr3_nt: TGTGCCAGCAGATTTGCGGGCCTCCAAGAGACCCAGTACTTC; cdr3_aa: CASRFAGLQETQYF; j_call: TRBJ2-5; clone_size: -; d_call: -; v_call: TRBV27
cdr3_nt: TGTGCCAGCAGCACCTTGTACCAAGAGACCCAGTACTTC; cdr3_aa: CASSTLYQETQYF; j_call: TRBJ2-5; clone_size: few; d_call: -; v_call: TRBV2
cdr3_nt: TGCAGTGCTAGCGGAACGGGGGACGACACCGGGGAGCTGTTTTTT; cdr3_aa: CSASGTGDDTGELFF; j_call: TRBJ2-2; clone_size: -; d_call: -; v_call: TRBV20-1
cdr3_nt: TGTGCCAGCAGCGTAGGACTAGCGGGGGGAGATGATGAGCAGTTCTTC; cdr3_aa: CASSVGLAGGDDEQFF; j_call: TRBJ2-1; clone_size: -; d_call: TRBD2; v_call: TRBV9
cdr3_nt: TGCAGCGTCTCGACAGGGCTAGCTGAAAAACTGTTTTTT; cdr3_aa: CSVSTGLAEKLFF; j_call: TRBJ1-4; clone_size: -; d_call: TRBD1; v_call: TRBV29-1
cdr3_nt: TGTGCCAGCAGTTTCGGGGGGGGCACCGGGGAGCTGTTTTTT; cdr3_aa: CASSFGGGTGELFF; j_call: TRBJ2-2; clone_size: -; d_call: TRBD2; v_call: TRBV27
cdr3_nt: TGCGCCAGCAGCCAAGATCCCGGGGAGCTGTTTTTT; cdr3_aa: CASSQDPGELFF; j_call: TRBJ2-2; clone_size: -; d_call: -; v_call: TRBV4-3
cdr3_nt: TGCGCCAGCAGCTCGACAGGGGGCAAGAAGGAGACCCAGTACTTC; cdr3_aa: CASSSTGGKKETQYF; j_call: TRBJ2-5; clone_size: -; d_call: TRBD1; v_call: TRBV5-1
cdr3_nt: TGCAGTGTTAAAGGGTCGTCTAACGGGGGAAATTACCAAGAGACCCAGTACTTC; cdr3_aa: CSVKGSSNGGNYQETQYF; j_call: TRBJ2-5; clone_size: -; d_call: -; v_call: TRBV20-1
cdr3_nt: TGCAGTGCTAGAGACGAAGGGGGAGGCTATGGCTACACCTTC; cdr3_aa: CSARDEGGGYGYTF; j_call: TRBJ1-2; clone_size: few; d_call: -; v_call: TRBV20-1
cdr3_nt: TGTGCCAGCAGGGACATCGCTAACTATGGCTACACCTTC; cdr3_aa: CASRDIANYGYTF; j_call: TRBJ1-2; clone_size: few; d_call: -; v_call: TRBV6-2/TRBV6-3
cdr3_nt: TGTGCCAGCTCACTTAAGACAGGGTTGTCCGAGCAGTACTTC; cdr3_aa: CASSLKTGLSEQYF; j_call: TRBJ2-7; clone_size: -; d_call: TRBD1; v_call: TRBV18
cdr3_nt: TGCAGTGCTATTAGCGGGCCGGTCCAAGAGACCCAGTACTTC; cdr3_aa: CSAISGPVQETQYF; j_call: TRBJ2-5; clone_size: few; d_call: TRBD2; v_call: TRBV20-1
cdr3_nt: TGTGCCAGCAGTCGGGATTCCCAAGATCGGACCCAGTACTTC; cdr3_aa: CASSRDSQDRTQYF; j_call: TRBJ2-5; clone_size: -; d_call: -; v_call: TRBV6-1
cdr3_nt: TGCGCCAGCAGCCGGGACAGCCTTGGGGATACGCAGTATTTT; cdr3_aa: CASSRDSLGDTQYF; j_call: TRBJ2-3; clone_size: -; d_call: TRBD1; v_call: TRBV5-1
cdr3_nt: TGTGCCAGCAGTCCCCAGCTAGCGGGGGTTACAGATACGCAGTATTTT; cdr3_aa: CASSPQLAGVTDTQYF; j_call: TRBJ2-3; clone_size: few; d_call: TRBD2; v_call: TRBV12-3/TRBV12-4
cdr3_nt: TGCAGCGTTGACGGGCAGGGCTGGGACGAGCAGTACTTC; cdr3_aa: CSVDGQGWDEQYF; j_call: TRBJ2-7; clone_size: many; d_call: -; v_call: TRBV29-1
cdr3_nt: TGTGCCAGCAGCTTACGCCTAGCTGATTCTCAAGCCTACAATGAGCAGTTCTTC; cdr3_aa: CASSLRLADSQAYNEQFF; j_call: TRBJ2-1; clone_size: few; d_call: -; v_call: TRBV7-6
cdr3_nt: TGCGCCAGCAGCCAAGCCCCGGGTAGCGGGAGGGAGACCCAGTACTTC; cdr3_aa: CASSQAPGSGRETQYF; j_call: TRBJ2-5; clone_size: -; d_call: TRBD2; v_call: TRBV4-3
cdr3_nt: TGCAGTGCTAGCGATACAGGCTATGGCTACACCTTC; cdr3_aa: CSASDTGYGYTF; j_call: TRBJ1-2; clone_size: few; d_call: -; v_call: TRBV20-1
cdr3_nt: TGTGCCAGCATCCTGGGGACTGCCGGCTACACCTTC; cdr3_aa: CASILGTAGYTF; j_call: TRBJ1-2; clone_size: -; d_call: -; v_call: TRBV12-3/TRBV12-4
cdr3_nt: TGTGCCAGCAGCTTGAAAGGGGGCCATGGTTCACCCCTCCACTTT; cdr3_aa: CASSLKGGHGSPLHF; j_call: TRBJ1-6; clone_size: -; d_call: TRBD1; v_call: TRBV6-6
cdr3_nt: TGTGCCAGCAGTTTAGCGCGATATGAGCAGTTCTTC; cdr3_aa: CASSLARYEQFF; j_call: TRBJ2-1; clone_size: few; d_call: -; v_call: TRBV12-3/TRBV12-4
cdr3_nt: TGCAGTGCTCCGATAGGACAGGGGGCTGACAATGAGCAGTTCTTC; cdr3_aa: CSAPIGQGADNEQFF; j_call: TRBJ2-1; clone_size: -; d_call: TRBD1; v_call: TRBV20-1
cdr3_nt: TGTGCCAGCAGTTTCTGGACAGGGGATGTCGGTTCACCCCTCCACTTT; cdr3_aa: CASSFWTGDVGSPLHF; j_call: TRBJ1-6; clone_size: -; d_call: TRBD1; v_call: TRBV12-3/TRBV12-4
cdr3_nt: TGTGCCAGCAGCTTTCCGAGGGATACAACCTCCGAAAGCACAGATACGCAGTATTTT; cdr3_aa: CASSFPRDTTSESTDTQYF; j_call: TRBJ2-3; clone_size: -; d_call: -; v_call: TRBV7-9
cdr3_nt: TGCAGCGTTGAAGGGGCGAGTACCTATGGCTACACCTTC; cdr3_aa: CSVEGASTYGYTF; j_call: TRBJ1-2; clone_size: few; d_call: -; v_call: TRBV29-1
cdr3_nt: TGCGCCAGCAGTTTTGGCCTCCGGAACACAGATACGCAGTATTTT; cdr3_aa: CASSFGLRNTDTQYF; j_call: TRBJ2-3; clone_size: few; d_call: -; v_call: TRBV5-1
cdr3_nt: TGCGCCAGCAGCCAAGATTCAACTAGCGGGGGCCTATACAATGAGCAGTTCTTC; cdr3_aa: CASSQDSTSGGLYNEQFF; j_call: TRBJ2-1; clone_size: -; d_call: TRBD2; v_call: TRBV4-3